The text below deals with one TCR beta chain. V dropped 0 bases and J dropped 2; count of bases not matched to a gene: 0. The germline V gene has CDR1 SGHNT and CDR2 YENEEA. The CDR3 consists of 15 residues. The record originates from a study of blood T cell repertoires in COVID-19. Turning to the study itself: Samples of COVID-19 (acute and convalescent) were obtained from the United States, Italy and Spain. T cells, B-cell-depleted T cells, or PBMCs provided the cDNA or gDNA that served as material.

Measured with immunoSEQ multiplex PCR; TCRdb has only the in-frame clones, and not every one. Of 400,000 to 550,000 clones listed, 87% are singletons. Participants, about 18 to 90 years old, spanned under 30 US areas. Clinical history as reported by participants underpinned cohort assignment. The TCR was taken from a woman younger than 30 with acute COVID-19. The chain is built from TRBV11-3 and TRBJ2-1; 8 bases match TRBD1. Sequencing was carried out using PBMCs or T cells enriched from blood (not recorded which). CDR3 DNA: TGTGCCAGCAGCTTAGACAGGGGGCCCTACAATGAGCAGTTCTTC. Amino acid sequence: CASSLDRGPYNEQFF. Drawing the rest from reference TRBV11-3 and TRBJ2-1, the complete variable domain is EAGVVQSPRYKIIEKKQPVAFWCNPISGHNTLYWYLQNLGQGPELLIRYENEEAVDDSQLPKDRFSAERLKGVDSTLKIQPAELGDSAVYLCASSLDRGPYNEQFFGPGTRLTVL.